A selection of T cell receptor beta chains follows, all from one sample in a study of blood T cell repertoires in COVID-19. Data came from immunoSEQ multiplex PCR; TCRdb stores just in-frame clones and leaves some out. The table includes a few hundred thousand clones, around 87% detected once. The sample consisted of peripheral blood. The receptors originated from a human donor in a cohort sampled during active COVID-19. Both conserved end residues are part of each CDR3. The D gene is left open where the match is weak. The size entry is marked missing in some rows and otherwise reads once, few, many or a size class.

cdr3_nt: TGTGCCAGCAGTTCATACCCGGGACAGGGGACCACTGAAGCTTTCTTT
cdr3_aa: CASSSYPGQGTTEAFF
j_call: TRBJ1-1
v_call: TRBV6-6
clone_size: -
d_call: TRBD1

cdr3_nt: TGCGCCAGCAGCTTAGGGAGGAACACTGAAGCTTTCTTT
cdr3_aa: CASSLGRNTEAFF
j_call: TRBJ1-1
v_call: TRBV5-1
clone_size: -
d_call: -

cdr3_nt: TGTGCCAGCAGTTTTCTCCAGGGGCTCTCTCAGCCCCAGCATTTT
cdr3_aa: CASSFLQGLSQPQHF
j_call: TRBJ1-5
v_call: TRBV12-1
clone_size: -
d_call: -

cdr3_nt: TGTGCCAGCAGCGGGACTAGCGGGGAGACAGATACGCAGTATTTT
cdr3_aa: CASSGTSGETDTQYF
j_call: TRBJ2-3
v_call: TRBV5-4
clone_size: -
d_call: TRBD2

cdr3_nt: TGCGCCAGCAGCCAAGTCGTTACGGTGAGCACAGATACGCAGTATTTT
cdr3_aa: CASSQVVTVSTDTQYF
j_call: TRBJ2-3
v_call: TRBV4-1
clone_size: -
d_call: -

cdr3_nt: TGTGCCAGCAGGGGGGGGGCTGAGACCCAGTACTTC
cdr3_aa: CASRGGAETQYF
j_call: TRBJ2-5
v_call: TRBV6-5
clone_size: once
d_call: -

cdr3_nt: TGTGCCAGCGAGCGGGAGGGGAACACCGGGGAGCTGTTTTTT
cdr3_aa: CASEREGNTGELFF
j_call: TRBJ2-2
v_call: TRBV10-3
clone_size: -
d_call: TRBD2

cdr3_nt: TGTGCCACCAGCAGAGATGGGACAGACTATGGCTACACCTTC
cdr3_aa: CATSRDGTDYGYTF
j_call: TRBJ1-2
v_call: TRBV15
clone_size: -
d_call: TRBD1

cdr3_nt: TGTGCCAGCTCCCCCGGGACAGGAATCCCCTACGAGCAGTACTTC
cdr3_aa: CASSPGTGIPYEQYF
j_call: TRBJ2-7
v_call: TRBV18
clone_size: -
d_call: TRBD1

cdr3_nt: TGTGCCAGCAGCACTGACAGGGGAGCTGAAGCTTTCTTT
cdr3_aa: CASSTDRGAEAFF
j_call: TRBJ1-1
v_call: TRBV6-5
clone_size: -
d_call: TRBD1

cdr3_nt: TGTGCCAGCAGCTACATCGACAGGGGAGATGAGCAGTTCTTC
cdr3_aa: CASSYIDRGDEQFF
j_call: TRBJ2-1
v_call: TRBV7-2
clone_size: -
d_call: TRBD1

cdr3_nt: TGTGCCAGCAGCCGCGGGACAGGAGTGTCCTTTCCCTCCGATGAGCAGTTCTTC
cdr3_aa: CASSRGTGVSFPSDEQFF
j_call: TRBJ2-1
v_call: TRBV11-2
clone_size: -
d_call: TRBD1

cdr3_nt: TGTGCCATCGCAGCGGGAGATTCCAAAAACATTCAGTACTTC
cdr3_aa: CAIAAGDSKNIQYF
j_call: TRBJ2-4
v_call: TRBV10-3
clone_size: -
d_call: TRBD2

cdr3_nt: TGTGCCAGCAGTTTAGGTCTAGCGGGGGGTTACAATGAGCAGTTCTTC
cdr3_aa: CASSLGLAGGYNEQFF
j_call: TRBJ2-1
v_call: TRBV28
clone_size: -
d_call: TRBD2

cdr3_nt: TGCGCCAGCAGCTTACGCGGGGGGGCCAATGAGCAGTTCTTC
cdr3_aa: CASSLRGGANEQFF
j_call: TRBJ2-1
v_call: TRBV5-1
clone_size: -
d_call: TRBD2

cdr3_nt: TGTGCCAGCACCTCGACTAGTATGAAGACCCAGTACTTC
cdr3_aa: CASTSTSMKTQYF
j_call: TRBJ2-5
v_call: TRBV12-3/TRBV12-4
clone_size: -
d_call: -

cdr3_nt: TGTGCCAGCAGCTTGGAGGGGTACGAGCAGTACTTC
cdr3_aa: CASSLEGYEQYF
j_call: TRBJ2-7
v_call: TRBV5-4
clone_size: -
d_call: -

cdr3_nt: TGTGCCAGCAGTTTAAAGTTGGGAGCCTACGAGCAGTACTTC
cdr3_aa: CASSLKLGAYEQYF
j_call: TRBJ2-7
v_call: TRBV28
clone_size: -
d_call: -

cdr3_nt: TGCGCCAGCAGCTTGGTTCTAGCGGGAGCTGCCGGGGAGCTGTTTTTT
cdr3_aa: CASSLVLAGAAGELFF
j_call: TRBJ2-2
v_call: TRBV5-1
clone_size: -
d_call: TRBD2

cdr3_nt: TGTGCCAGCTCACCAGGAGGACAGCCCCAGCATTTT
cdr3_aa: CASSPGGQPQHF
j_call: TRBJ1-5
v_call: TRBV18
clone_size: -
d_call: -

cdr3_nt: TGTGCCAGCAGCGCTAGCGGGGTCGGCGAGCAGTACTTC
cdr3_aa: CASSASGVGEQYF
j_call: TRBJ2-7
v_call: TRBV9
clone_size: -
d_call: TRBD2

cdr3_nt: TGCGCCAGCAGCCAAGAACTGGACGCTGACAGGGGAGGTGGCTACACCTTC
cdr3_aa: CASSQELDADRGGGYTF
j_call: TRBJ1-2
v_call: TRBV4-1
clone_size: -
d_call: TRBD1

cdr3_nt: TGTGCCAGCAGCCATCAAGACAGGGACGGCGGAGAAAAACTGTTTTTT
cdr3_aa: CASSHQDRDGGEKLFF
j_call: TRBJ1-4
v_call: TRBV4-2
clone_size: -
d_call: TRBD1

cdr3_nt: TGTGCCAGCAGCCGACAGGGTTCGCCCTATGGCTACACCTTC
cdr3_aa: CASSRQGSPYGYTF
j_call: TRBJ1-2
v_call: TRBV7-8
clone_size: -
d_call: TRBD1

cdr3_nt: TGTGCCAGCAGCCCCGGGTACGCCTACGAGCAGTACTTC
cdr3_aa: CASSPGYAYEQYF
j_call: TRBJ2-7
v_call: TRBV28
clone_size: -
d_call: -

cdr3_nt: TGCAGCGTTGAGGGACAACTGGGACTAGCGATTTACTACAATGAGCAGTTCTTC
cdr3_aa: CSVEGQLGLAIYYNEQFF
j_call: TRBJ2-1
v_call: TRBV29-1
clone_size: -
d_call: TRBD2

cdr3_nt: TGTGCCAGCAGCTTCAACAGGGGTGGCTATGGCTACACCTTC
cdr3_aa: CASSFNRGGYGYTF
j_call: TRBJ1-2
v_call: TRBV7-8
clone_size: once
d_call: TRBD1

cdr3_nt: TGCAGCGTTGGTCCTATAGCGGGAGGAGGACGGAATGAGCAGTTCTTC
cdr3_aa: CSVGPIAGGGRNEQFF
j_call: TRBJ2-1
v_call: TRBV29-1
clone_size: -
d_call: TRBD2

cdr3_nt: TGTGCCAGCAGTAGCGAGGGGGGGCAGCCCCAGCATTTT
cdr3_aa: CASSSEGGQPQHF
j_call: TRBJ1-5
v_call: TRBV2
clone_size: few
d_call: -

cdr3_nt: TGTGCCAGCAGCTTAGTACGGGACAGGGGAAACAAGGACACTGAAGCTTTCTTT
cdr3_aa: CASSLVRDRGNKDTEAFF
j_call: TRBJ1-1
v_call: TRBV13
clone_size: -
d_call: TRBD1

cdr3_nt: TGTGCCAGCAGCTCTTACAAGGAGTACGAGCAGTACTTC
cdr3_aa: CASSSYKEYEQYF
j_call: TRBJ2-7
v_call: TRBV5-5
clone_size: -
d_call: -

cdr3_nt: TGTGCCAGTAGTATAGTCATAGGGGTCACCACTGAAGCTTTCTTT
cdr3_aa: CASSIVIGVTTEAFF
j_call: TRBJ1-1
v_call: TRBV19
clone_size: -
d_call: -

cdr3_nt: TGCGCCAGCAGCCAAGATGGCCCACAGGGGGCCCCTGAAGCTTTCTTT
cdr3_aa: CASSQDGPQGAPEAFF
j_call: TRBJ1-1
v_call: TRBV4-1
clone_size: -
d_call: TRBD1

cdr3_nt: TGTGCCAGCAGCCACGGAGTAGGGGCAGATACGCAGTATTTT
cdr3_aa: CASSHGVGADTQYF
j_call: TRBJ2-3
v_call: TRBV6-2/TRBV6-3
clone_size: -
d_call: -